The 32 T cell receptor beta chains reported below all come from one sample, sequenced in a study of shared clonotypes between healthy human individuals. Profiled with immunoSEQ multiplex PCR; TCRdb holds only in-frame clones, not every one. The sample includes over a million clones, about 80% of them seen just once. The sample was memory CD4+ T cells sorted from blood. The subset was: CD45RA-negative fraction. Receptor source: a man younger than 30 in good health.

The chain employs TRBV27 and TRBJ1-5, with D tentatively TRBD1 (6 bases). Germline V gene lookup returns CDR1 MNHEY and CDR2 SMNVEV (reference sequence). The V end lost 6 bases, the J end lost 4 bases, and 16 bases lay between the germline ends. This CDR3 contains 15 residues. The CDR3 region is CASRSVQGLNQPQHF. In DNA form, the CDR3 reads TGTGCCAGCAGAAGCGTACAGGGCCTAAATCAGCCCCAGCATTTT.

The chain employs TRBV30 and TRBJ1-5; no clear D gene. Germline CDR1 GTSNPN, CDR2 SVGIG (reference sequence). This CDR3 contains 14 residues. V lost 0 bases to trimming and J lost 7 bases, with 13 bases between them. The CDR3 region is CAWSVQATRQPQHF. The CDR3 nucleotides are TGTGCCTGGAGTGTTCAGGCAACCAGGCAGCCCCAGCATTTT.

As concerns this clone: One base away lies a much larger clone, so this may be a sequencing read error. Other DNA sequences in this sample translate to the same CDR3. The rearrangement uses TRBV11-1 and TRBJ2-3; D gene ambiguous. The germline gives CDR1 SGHAT, CDR2 FQDESV (reference sequence). Trimming stripped 3 bases from V and 1 base from J, with 2 bases between. The CDR3 consists of 12 residues. In nucleotides, the CDR3 is TGTGCCAGCAGCTTGGGCACAGATACGCAGTATTTT. The encoded protein is CASSLGTDTQYF.

The rearrangement links TRBV19 to TRBJ1-5, with D perhaps matching TRBD1 (5 bases). The length of the CDR3 is 15 residues. The V gene lost 6 bases and the J gene lost 3 bases, with 15 bases spanning the gap. The germline V gene encodes CDR1 LNHDA and CDR2 SQIVND (reference sequence). DNA for the CDR3: TGTGCCAGTAGACCCTTGGCAGGGCCCAATCAGCCCCAGCATTTT. It encodes CASRPLAGPNQPQHF.

V is TRBV19 and J is TRBJ1-2; D may be TRBD1 (5 bases). V lost 10 bases, J lost 0 bases, and 27 bases lay in between. The CDR3 is made up of 18 amino acids. Germline V lookup: CDR1 LNHDA, CDR2 SQIVND (reference sequence). This CDR3 is CATLQKTGADRSNYGYTF. The DNA for the CDR3 is TGTGCCACCCTTCAAAAAACAGGCGCCGATCGATCTAACTATGGCTACACCTTC.

V is TRBV4-2 and J is TRBJ1-6; 7 positions agree with TRBD1. Germline V gene lookup returns CDR1 LGHNA and CDR2 YNFKEQ. Germline trimming cut 3 bases from V and 7 bases from J; bases unmatched to any gene: 9. The CDR3 loop spans 16 amino acids. The CDR3 spells CASSHTGSQGNSPLHF. DNA of the CDR3: TGTGCCAGCAGCCACACCGGCTCACAGGGGAATTCACCCCTCCACTTT.

This sequence joins TRBV5-4 and TRBJ2-7; tentatively, D is TRBD1 or TRBD2 (5 bases each). The V gene lost 0 bases and the J gene lost 6 bases, with 10 bases spanning the gap. The CDR3 has 13 amino acids. CDR1 is SGHNT, CDR2 YYREEE, per germline (reference sequence). The CDR3 bases are TGTGCCAGCAGCTTGGATACCGGGACCGAGCAGTACTTC. It yields the protein CASSLDTGTEQYF.

This chain joins TRBV14 and TRBJ2-1, with 13 bases identical to TRBD2. Losses at the gene ends were 3 bases for V and 6 bases for J; bases not matched to a gene: 14. Germline V gives CDR1 SGHDN, CDR2 FVKESK. The length of the CDR3 is 19 residues. The CDR3 loop is CASSHPARVGTSGTNEQFF. CDR3 coding DNA: TGTGCCAGCAGCCACCCCGCCAGGGTAGGGACTAGCGGGACCAATGAGCAGTTCTTC.

CDR3: CASSQTGGTNEKLFF. The DNA of the CDR3 is TGCGCCAGCAGCCAGACAGGGGGGACTAATGAAAAACTGTTTTTT. The V and J genes are TRBV5-1 and TRBJ1-4; 9 nucleotides align to TRBD1. V shed 4 bases and J 2 bases; nucleotides not matched to a gene: 3. CDR1 is SGHRS and CDR2 is YFSETQ in the germline V gene. The CDR3 loop spans 15 amino acids. Together with reference TRBV5-1 and TRBJ1-4, the CDR3 gives the full variable domain: KAGVTQTPRYLIKTRGQQVTLSCSPISGHRSVSWYQQTPGQGLQFLFEYFSETQRNKGNFPGRFSGRQFSNSRSEMNVSTLELGDSALYLCASSQTGGTNEKLFFGSGTQLSVL.

This clone was seen more than once but under ten times. V and J are TRBV6-1 and TRBJ2-4; 9 nucleotides match TRBD2. The germline CDR1 and CDR2 sequences are MNHNS and SASEGT. Trimming cost V 6 bases and J 12 bases; bases outside gene matches: 15. CDR3 length: 15 residues. The CDR3 DNA sequence: TGTGCCAGCAGCGCCCAGCGGGAGGTCCCAAACTCTCAGTACTTC. Protein product: CASSAQREVPNSQYF.

In the case of this clone: This sequence may be a read error, since a much larger clone differs from it by one base. Other DNA sequences of this sample code for an identical CDR3. CDR3 in amino acids: CASSRETQYF. The CDR3 DNA is TGTGCCAGCAGCAGAGAGACCCAGTACTTC. The chain links TRBV28 to TRBJ2-5; D unresolved. The CDR3 has 10 amino acids. The V gene's germline CDR1 is MDHEN and CDR2 SYDVKM. Trimming left V 6 bases short and J 4 bases short, with 3 bases between.

The chain combines TRBV5-4 with TRBJ2-2; no clear D gene. The CDR3 sequence is 18 residues long. V lost 6 bases and J 4 bases, leaving 25 bases between the germline ends. Germline values: CDR1 SGHNT, CDR2 YYREEE (reference sequence). The CDR3 DNA follows: TGTGCCAGCACCTTACCCCCGTCCCCCGGTTATAGCACCGGGGAGCTGTTTTTT. It specifies CASTLPPSPGYSTGELFF.

This clone was seen just once. In the same sample, other DNA sequences code for this CDR3. This chain joins TRBV5-6 and TRBJ2-1; D gene uncertain. The CDR3 contains 12 residues. Trimming pared 4 bases from V and 6 bases from J, leaving 8 bases between. Germline lookup yields CDR1 SGHDT and CDR2 YYEEEE. CDR3 amino acids: CASSRTSNEQFF. CDR3 nucleotides: TGTGCCAGCAGCAGGACGTCCAATGAGCAGTTCTTC.

The CDR3 is CASSLTASGGYTF. For the CDR3, the DNA is TGTGCCAGCAGCCTTACAGCAAGCGGTGGCTACACCTTC. The V and J genes are TRBV7-9 and TRBJ1-2; no definite D call. The CDR3 consists of 13 residues. V lost 5 bases and J 7 bases, leaving 14 bases between the germline ends. Germline CDR1 and CDR2: SEHNR and FQNEAQ (reference sequence).

This chain joins TRBV11-2 and TRBJ2-7; 10 nucleotides align to TRBD2. The germline CDR1 and CDR2 sequences are SGHAT and FQNNGV. The J segment lost 9 bases and the V segment lost 4 bases, leaving 15 bases of the junction unmatched. The CDR3 totals 16 residues. The CDR3 DNA reads as TGTGCCAGCAGCTCTACTCTCTCTGGACTAGCGGACGGGCAGTACTTC. Its translation: CASSSTLSGLADGQYF.

The chain has TRBV9 and TRBJ1-1; D is uncertain. V lost 4 bases and J lost 0, with 10 bases in between. The CDR3 has 14 residues. Germline lookup yields CDR1 SGDLS and CDR2 YYNGEE. CDR3: CASSLEGLNTEAFF. CDR3 nucleotide sequence: TGTGCCAGCAGCTTGGAGGGCCTGAACACTGAAGCTTTCTTT.

This rearrangement joins TRBV15 to TRBJ1-2; a weak D match, TRBD1 (5 bases). The CDR3 spans 16 residues. V was clipped by 0 bases and J by 6 bases, with 17 bases between them. The V gene's germline CDR1 is LNHNV and CDR2 YYDKDF (reference sequence). In nucleotides, the CDR3 is TGTGCCACCAGCAGAGATAAATCAGGGTTGGAGAATGGCTACACCTTC. As protein: CATSRDKSGLENGYTF.

The gene calls are TRBV5-4 and TRBJ1-6, with D possibly being TRBD1 (5 bases). V was clipped by 4 bases and J by 9 bases, with 14 bases between them. This CDR3 spans 14 amino acids. Germline V CDR1 and CDR2: SGHNT, YYREEE (reference sequence). The CDR3 spells CASSQSQGFSPLHF. CDR3 nucleotides: TGTGCCAGCAGCCAAAGCCAGGGATTTTCACCCCTCCACTTT.

V is TRBV2 and J is TRBJ2-5; a possible D gene is TRBD1 (5 bases). Germline V gene sequence: CDR1 SNHLY, CDR2 FYNNEI. The CDR3 runs to 13 residues. V lost 5 bases and J lost 2, with 9 bases in between. The CDR3 is CASSFQGQETQYF. For the CDR3, the DNA is TGTGCCAGCAGTTTTCAGGGTCAAGAGACCCAGTACTTC.

A remark on this clone: Distinct nucleotide sequences in the sample also encode this CDR3. The chain joins TRBV5-1 to TRBJ2-5; the D is unclear. CDR1 and CDR2 from the germline V gene are SGHRS and YFSETQ. This CDR3 contains 13 residues. Trimming took off 4 bases at V and 5 bases at J, with 12 bases between the two ends. CDR3 sequence reads: CASSLGTGETQYF. The CDR3 DNA sequence: TGCGCCAGCAGCCTCGGAACCGGGGAGACCCAGTACTTC. The entire variable domain, with the rest obtained from reference TRBV5-1 and TRBJ2-5, is as follows: KAGVTQTPRYLIKTRGQQVTLSCSPISGHRSVSWYQQTPGQGLQFLFEYFSETQRNKGNFPGRFSGRQFSNSRSEMNVSTLELGDSALYLCASSLGTGETQYFGPGTRLLVL.

In its sample, this clone was seen a few times. In the same sample, other DNA sequences code for this CDR3. J is TRBJ2-7 and V is TRBV15; 7 nucleotides align to TRBD1. Germline lookup yields CDR1 LNHNV and CDR2 YYDKDF (reference sequence). The J segment lost 1 base and the V segment lost 0 bases, leaving 3 bases of the junction unmatched. The CDR3 totals 15 residues. CDR3 residues: CATSRDRDRSYEQYF. The DNA of the CDR3 is TGTGCCACCAGCAGAGATCGGGACAGATCCTACGAGCAGTACTTC.

About this clone: The same CDR3 arises from other DNA sequences in this sample as well. The chain carries TRBV6-5 and TRBJ2-7; D may correspond to TRBD1 or TRBD2 (6 bases each). V was clipped by 2 bases and J by 2 bases, with 13 bases between them. This CDR3 has 15 residues. CDR1 is MNHEY and CDR2 is SVGAGI in the germline V gene. The CDR3 protein is CASSYAGTGPYEQYF. The DNA of the CDR3 is TGTGCCAGCAGTTACGCGGGAACAGGGCCCTACGAGCAGTACTTC.

In the case of this clone: A single base separates this from a much larger clone, so it may be a read error. The J gene is TRBJ1-1, the V gene TRBV6-1; unclear D gene. Germline V gene sequence: CDR1 MNHNS, CDR2 SASEGT. The CDR3 is made up of 11 amino acids. V lost 7 bases, J lost 4 bases, and 7 bases lay in between. The CDR3 DNA is TGTGCCAGCACGAGGGCCACTGAAGCTTTCTTT. This encodes CASTRATEAFF.

As concerns this clone: The sample contains more than one DNA sequence encoding this CDR3. The chain has TRBV18 and TRBJ1-5, with a weak D call TRBD1 (6 bases). The V end lost 6 bases, the J end lost 4 bases, and 10 bases lay between the germline ends. Germline V gene sequence: CDR1 KGHSH, CDR2 LQKENI. This CDR3 has 13 amino acids. The CDR3 coding sequence is TGTGCCAGCTCCCCAACAGGGAATCAGCCCCAGCATTTT. Amino acids: CASSPTGNQPQHF.

The gene calls are TRBV4-1 and TRBJ2-2, with 9 bases that match TRBD2. The V and J ends lost 1 base and 1 base, in that order; junction bases with no gene match: 10. Germline assignment: CDR1 MGHRA and CDR2 YSYEKL. This CDR3 region has 19 residues. This chain's CDR3 is CASSQGSSGSGRNTGELFF. CDR3 in DNA: TGCGCCAGCAGCCAAGGATCCTCTGGTAGCGGGAGGAACACCGGGGAGCTGTTTTTT.

This clone was seen a handful of times. The sample contains more than one DNA sequence encoding this CDR3. The rearrangement joins TRBV7-9 to TRBJ1-1; 7 bases align to TRBD1. V trimming: 4 bases; J trimming: 5 bases; junction bases outside the gene matches: 7. The germline CDR1 and CDR2 sequences are SEHNR and FQNEAQ (reference sequence). This CDR3 has 14 amino acids. As DNA, the CDR3 is TGTGCCAGCAGCTCCCAGCAGGGGGGTACTGAAGCTTTCTTT. This translates into CASSSQQGGTEAFF.

This clone was detected a few times. This chain joins TRBV7-2 and TRBJ2-7; D may be TRBD2 (5 bases). V dropped 1 base and J dropped 9 bases, with 10 bases sitting between them. The CDR3 contains 12 residues. Germline values: CDR1 SGHTA, CDR2 FQGNSA. DNA of the CDR3: TGTGCCAGCAGCTTAGACCGACGGGGGCAGTACTTC. It is translated as CASSLDRRGQYF.

Details on this clone: Other DNA sequences within the sample encode an identical CDR3. This chain links TRBV6-1 with TRBJ2-3; D tentatively reads TRBD1 or TRBD2 (7 bases each). Germline CDR1 and CDR2: MNHNS and SASEGT. The CDR3 is 14 residues long. Deletions cut 8 bases from V and 3 bases from J, with 15 bases between. The CDR3 region is CASRRQGGTDTQYF. For the CDR3, the DNA is TGTGCCAGCCGTCGACAGGGAGGGACAGATACGCAGTATTTT.

The V and J genes are TRBV7-2 and TRBJ2-3; 10 bases are a match to TRBD2. Looked up from germline, CDR1 is SGHTA and CDR2 is FQGNSA. The CDR3 has 16 residues. The J segment lost 5 bases and the V segment lost 0 bases, leaving 5 bases of the junction unmatched. The CDR3 protein is CASSLAWTSGGDTQYF. The CDR3 region has the DNA TGTGCCAGCAGCTTAGCCTGGACTAGCGGAGGAGATACGCAGTATTTT.

The chain uses TRBV6-1 and TRBJ2-3; 13 bases are shared with TRBD2. Per the germline V gene, CDR1 is MNHNS and CDR2 is SASEGT. The trim removed 4 bases at V and 4 bases at J, leaving 2 bases unmatched. The CDR3 sequence is 15 residues long. CDR3 sequence: CASSGLAGGADTQYF. The CDR3 coding sequence is TGTGCCAGCAGTGGACTAGCGGGGGGTGCAGATACGCAGTATTTT.

The V gene is TRBV6-5, the J gene TRBJ1-1; a possible D gene is TRBD1 (5 bases). CDR3 length: 14 residues. CDR1 is MNHEY and CDR2 is SVGAGI in the germline V gene. The V end lost 7 bases, the J end lost 1 base, and 13 bases lay between the germline ends. The CDR3 sequence is CASTAGRENTEAFF. In DNA, the CDR3 is TGTGCCAGCACCGCAGGGAGGGAGAACACTGAAGCTTTCTTT.

The chain is built from TRBV7-8 and TRBJ2-5, with a tentative D call TRBD2 (5 bases). The CDR3 has 13 amino acids. Germline loops: CDR1 SGHVS, CDR2 FQNEAQ. Between the trimmed V and J ends, which lost 6 bases and 0 bases, there was a span of 8 bases. The CDR3 reads CASSRGNQETQYF. CDR3 nucleotide sequence: TGTGCCAGCAGTCGGGGAAACCAAGAGACCCAGTACTTC.